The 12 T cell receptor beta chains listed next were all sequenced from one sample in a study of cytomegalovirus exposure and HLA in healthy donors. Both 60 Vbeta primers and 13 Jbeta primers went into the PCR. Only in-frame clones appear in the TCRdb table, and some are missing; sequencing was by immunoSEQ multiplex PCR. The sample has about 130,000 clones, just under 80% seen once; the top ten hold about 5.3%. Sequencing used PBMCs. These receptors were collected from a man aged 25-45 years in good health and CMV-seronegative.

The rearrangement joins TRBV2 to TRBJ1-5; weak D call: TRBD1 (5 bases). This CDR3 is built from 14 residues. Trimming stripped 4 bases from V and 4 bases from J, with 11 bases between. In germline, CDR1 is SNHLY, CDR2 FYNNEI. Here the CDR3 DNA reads TGTGCCAGCAGTGGTCAGGGTAAAAATCAGCCCCAGCATTTT. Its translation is CASSGQGKNQPQHF.

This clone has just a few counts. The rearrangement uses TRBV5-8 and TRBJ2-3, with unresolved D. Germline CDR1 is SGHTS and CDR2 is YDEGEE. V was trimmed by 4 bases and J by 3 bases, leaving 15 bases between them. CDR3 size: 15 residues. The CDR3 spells CASSQDRFLTDTQYF. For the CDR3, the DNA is TGTGCCAGCAGCCAGGATCGGTTTCTAACAGATACGCAGTATTTT.

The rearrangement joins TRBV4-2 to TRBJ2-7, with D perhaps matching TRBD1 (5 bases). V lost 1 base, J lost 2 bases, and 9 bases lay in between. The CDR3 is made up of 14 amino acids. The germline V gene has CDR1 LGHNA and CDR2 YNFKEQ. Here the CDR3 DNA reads TGTGCCAGCAGCCAAGCGATACAGGCCTACGAGCAGTACTTC. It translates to CASSQAIQAYEQYF.

This chain's CDR3 is CASKALGENQPQHF. DNA for the CDR3: TGTGCCAGCAAGGCCCTAGGAGAAAATCAGCCCCAGCATTTT. V is TRBV2 and J is TRBJ1-5; D gene uncertain. V was trimmed by 7 bases and J by 4 bases, leaving 14 bases between them. The CDR3 is made up of 14 amino acids. Germline CDR1 is SNHLY and CDR2 is FYNNEI.

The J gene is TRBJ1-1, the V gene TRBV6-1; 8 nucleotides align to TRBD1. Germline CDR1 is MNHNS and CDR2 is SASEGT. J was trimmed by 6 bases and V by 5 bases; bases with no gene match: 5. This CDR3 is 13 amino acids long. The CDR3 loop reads CASSPRGLAEAFF. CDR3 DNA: TGTGCCAGCAGTCCCAGGGGGCTTGCTGAAGCTTTCTTT.

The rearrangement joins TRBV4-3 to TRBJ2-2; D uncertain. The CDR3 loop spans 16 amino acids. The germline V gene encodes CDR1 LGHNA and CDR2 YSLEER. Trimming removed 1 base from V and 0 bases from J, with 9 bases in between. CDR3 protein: CASSQVSASNTGELFF. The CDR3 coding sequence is TGCGCCAGCAGCCAAGTTAGTGCCTCGAACACCGGGGAGCTGTTTTTT.

The CDR3 here is CASSQETGVPYEQYF. CDR3 DNA sequence: TGTGCCAGCAGCCAGGAGACAGGTGTTCCCTACGAGCAGTACTTC. The chain is built from TRBV5-4 and TRBJ2-7, with D tentatively TRBD1 (6 bases). V lost 4 bases to trimming and J lost 2 bases, with 16 bases between them. CDR1 is SGHNT, CDR2 YYREEE, per germline (reference sequence). The CDR3 runs 15 residues.

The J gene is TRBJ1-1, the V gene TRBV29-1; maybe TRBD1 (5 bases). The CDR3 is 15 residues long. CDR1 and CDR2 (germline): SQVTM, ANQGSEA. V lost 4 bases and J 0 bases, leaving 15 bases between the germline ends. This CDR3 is CSVAGLDRMNTEAFF. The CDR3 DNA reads TGCAGCGTTGCAGGGCTAGACCGAATGAACACTGAAGCTTTCTTT.

DNA of the CDR3: TGTGCCAGCAGTTCAGGGACAGGGGGATCCGGCAATCAGCCCCAGCATTTT. Translated: CASSSGTGGSGNQPQHF. V usage is TRBV28 and J usage is TRBJ1-5; 11 bases fit TRBD1. Germline CDR1 MDHEN, CDR2 SYDVKM. J gave up 2 bases and V 4 bases, and 7 bases lay outside the gene matches. The CDR3 is made up of 17 amino acids.

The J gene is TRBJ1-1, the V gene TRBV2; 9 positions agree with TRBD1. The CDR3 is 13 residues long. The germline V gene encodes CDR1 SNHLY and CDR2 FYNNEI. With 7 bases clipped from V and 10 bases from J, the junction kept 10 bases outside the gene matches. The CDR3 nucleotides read TGTGCCAGCACGACAGGGGGTGTCTACAGAGCTTTCTTT. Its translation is CASTTGGVYRAFF.

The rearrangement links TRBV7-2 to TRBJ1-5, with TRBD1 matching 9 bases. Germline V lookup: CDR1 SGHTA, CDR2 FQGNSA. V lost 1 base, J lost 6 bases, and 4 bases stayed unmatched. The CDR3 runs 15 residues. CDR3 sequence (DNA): TGTGCCAGCAGCTTAGGCGGACAGGGGTCTCAGCCCCAGCATTTT. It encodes CASSLGGQGSQPQHF.

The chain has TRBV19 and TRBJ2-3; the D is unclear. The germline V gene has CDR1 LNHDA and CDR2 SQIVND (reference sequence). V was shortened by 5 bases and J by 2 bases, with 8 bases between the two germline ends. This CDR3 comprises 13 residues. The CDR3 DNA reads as TGTGCCAGTAGTGCGAGCCTCACAGATACGCAGTATTTT. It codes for CASSASLTDTQYF.